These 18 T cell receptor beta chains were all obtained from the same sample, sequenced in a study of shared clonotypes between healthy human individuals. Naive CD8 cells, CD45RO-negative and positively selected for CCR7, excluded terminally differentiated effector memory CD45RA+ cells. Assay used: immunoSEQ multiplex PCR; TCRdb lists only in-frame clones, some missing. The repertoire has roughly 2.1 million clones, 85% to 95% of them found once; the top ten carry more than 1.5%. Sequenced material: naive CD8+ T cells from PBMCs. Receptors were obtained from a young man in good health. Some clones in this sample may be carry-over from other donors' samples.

As DNA, the CDR3 is TGTGCCAGCAGCGGCTCGCCGGGATCAGCGGAAAAACTGTTTTTT. Residues: CASSGSPGSAEKLFF. V usage is TRBV11-2 and J usage is TRBJ1-4, with D uncertain. The germline V gene encodes CDR1 SGHAT and CDR2 FQNNGV. Trimming removed 5 bases at V and 8 bases at J, with 18 bases between. CDR3 size: 15 residues.

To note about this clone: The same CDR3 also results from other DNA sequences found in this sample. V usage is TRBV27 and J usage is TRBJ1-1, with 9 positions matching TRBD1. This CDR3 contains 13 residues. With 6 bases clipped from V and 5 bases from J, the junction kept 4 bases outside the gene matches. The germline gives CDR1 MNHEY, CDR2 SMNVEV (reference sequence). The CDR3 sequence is CASRGQGWTEAFF. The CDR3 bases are TGTGCCAGCAGGGGACAGGGATGGACTGAAGCTTTCTTT.

The CDR3 region has the DNA TGTGCCAGCAGCGCTGGACTAGCGGGGCAAGAGACCCAGTACTTC. Protein: CASSAGLAGQETQYF. V is TRBV7-8 and J is TRBJ2-5; 12 nucleotides align to TRBD2. Germline V gives CDR1 SGHVS, CDR2 FQNEAQ. With 5 bases clipped from V and 2 bases from J, the junction kept 3 bases outside the gene matches. The length of the CDR3 is 15 residues. Full variable domain (outside the CDR3, taken from reference TRBV7-8 and TRBJ2-5): GAGVSQSPRYKVAKRGQDVALRCDPISGHVSLFWYQQALGQGPEFLTYFQNEAQLDKSGLPSDRFFAERPEGSVSTLKIQRTQQEDSAVYLCASSAGLAGQETQYFGPGTRLLVL.

The DNA for the CDR3 is TGTGCCAGTAGAGGGGGGGGTTTGGCTAATGAAAAACTGTTTTTT. Amino acids: CASRGGGLANEKLFF. V and J are TRBV2 and TRBJ1-4; weak D call: TRBD1 (6 bases). The CDR3 loop spans 15 amino acids. With 9 bases removed from V and 3 bases from J, the gap between germline ends came to 17 bases. The germline V gene encodes CDR1 SNHLY and CDR2 FYNNEI.

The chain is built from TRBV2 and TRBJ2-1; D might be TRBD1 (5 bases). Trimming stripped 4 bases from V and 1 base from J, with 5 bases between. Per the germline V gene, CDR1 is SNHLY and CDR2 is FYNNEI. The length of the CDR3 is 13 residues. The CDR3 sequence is CASSGQSYNEQFF. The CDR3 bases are TGTGCCAGCAGTGGACAGTCCTACAATGAGCAGTTCTTC.

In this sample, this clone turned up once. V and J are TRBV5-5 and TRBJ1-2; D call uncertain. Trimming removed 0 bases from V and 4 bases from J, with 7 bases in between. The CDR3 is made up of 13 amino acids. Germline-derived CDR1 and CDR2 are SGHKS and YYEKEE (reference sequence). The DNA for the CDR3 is TGTGCCAGCAGCTTGGACGCCGCCTATGGCTACACCTTC. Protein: CASSLDAAYGYTF.

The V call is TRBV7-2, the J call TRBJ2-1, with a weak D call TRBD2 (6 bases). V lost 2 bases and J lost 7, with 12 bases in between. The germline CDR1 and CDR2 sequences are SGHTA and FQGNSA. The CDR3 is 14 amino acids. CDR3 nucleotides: TGTGCCAGCAGCTTAAGGGGCGCGGGGAATGAGCAGTTCTTC. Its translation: CASSLRGAGNEQFF.

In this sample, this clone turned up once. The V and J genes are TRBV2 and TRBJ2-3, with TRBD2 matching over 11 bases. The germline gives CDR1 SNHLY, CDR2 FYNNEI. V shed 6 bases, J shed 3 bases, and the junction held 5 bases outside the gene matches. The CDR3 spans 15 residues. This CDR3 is CASRTTSGDTDTQYF. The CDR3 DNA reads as TGTGCCAGCAGGACGACTAGCGGGGATACAGATACGCAGTATTTT.

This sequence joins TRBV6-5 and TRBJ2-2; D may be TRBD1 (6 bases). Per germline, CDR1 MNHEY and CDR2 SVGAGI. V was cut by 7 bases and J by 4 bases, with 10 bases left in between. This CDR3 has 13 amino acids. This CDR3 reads CASTYRVTGELFF. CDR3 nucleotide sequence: TGTGCCAGCACCTACAGGGTCACCGGGGAGCTGTTTTTT.

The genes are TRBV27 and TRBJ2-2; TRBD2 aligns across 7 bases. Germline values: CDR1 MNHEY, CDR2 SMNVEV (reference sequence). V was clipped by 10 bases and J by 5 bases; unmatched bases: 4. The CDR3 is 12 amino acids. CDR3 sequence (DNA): TGTGCCACCGATAGCGGGACCGGGGAGCTGTTTTTT. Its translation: CATDSGTGELFF.

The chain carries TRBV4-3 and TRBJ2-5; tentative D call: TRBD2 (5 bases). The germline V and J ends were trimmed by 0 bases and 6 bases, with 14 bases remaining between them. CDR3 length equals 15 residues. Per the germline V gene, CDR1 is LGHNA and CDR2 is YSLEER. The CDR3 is CASSQDLISGKTQYF. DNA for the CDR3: TGCGCCAGCAGCCAAGATTTAATCAGCGGCAAGACCCAGTACTTC.

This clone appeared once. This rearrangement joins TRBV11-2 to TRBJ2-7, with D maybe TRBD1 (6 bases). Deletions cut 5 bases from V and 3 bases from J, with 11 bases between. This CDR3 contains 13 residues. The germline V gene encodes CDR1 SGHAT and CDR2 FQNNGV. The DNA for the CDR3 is TGTGCCAGCAGCCCGGACAGCTACTACGAGCAGTACTTC. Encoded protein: CASSPDSYYEQYF.

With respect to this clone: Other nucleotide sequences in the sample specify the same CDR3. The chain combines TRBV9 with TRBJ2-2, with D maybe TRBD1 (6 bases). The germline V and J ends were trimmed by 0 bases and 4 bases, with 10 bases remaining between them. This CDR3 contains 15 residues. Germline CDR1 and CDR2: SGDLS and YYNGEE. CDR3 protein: CASSVGGRPTGELFF. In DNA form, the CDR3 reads TGTGCCAGCAGCGTAGGGGGGCGGCCCACCGGGGAGCTGTTTTTT.

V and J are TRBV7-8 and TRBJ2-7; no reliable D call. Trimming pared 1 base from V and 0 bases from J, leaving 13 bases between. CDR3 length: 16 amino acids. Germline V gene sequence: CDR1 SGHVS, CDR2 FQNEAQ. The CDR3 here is CASSLDQSLSSYEQYF. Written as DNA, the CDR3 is TGTGCCAGCAGCTTAGATCAGTCACTTAGCTCCTACGAGCAGTACTTC.

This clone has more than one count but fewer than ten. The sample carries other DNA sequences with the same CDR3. The CDR3 here is CASSPGRTYEQYF. The CDR3 DNA sequence: TGTGCCAGCAGTCCGGGACGGACCTACGAGCAGTACTTC. V usage is TRBV27 and J usage is TRBJ2-7; D assignment may be TRBD1 or TRBD2 (5 bases each). V was trimmed by 5 bases and J by 2 bases, leaving 10 bases between them. The CDR3 is 13 amino acids. In germline, CDR1 is MNHEY, CDR2 SMNVEV (reference sequence).

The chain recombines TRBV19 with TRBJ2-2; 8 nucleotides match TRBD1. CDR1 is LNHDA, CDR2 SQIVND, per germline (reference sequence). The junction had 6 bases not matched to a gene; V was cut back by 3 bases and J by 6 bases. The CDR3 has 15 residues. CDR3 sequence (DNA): TGTGCCAGTAGTATCCACCAGACAGGGGCCGGGGAGCTGTTTTTT. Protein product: CASSIHQTGAGELFF.

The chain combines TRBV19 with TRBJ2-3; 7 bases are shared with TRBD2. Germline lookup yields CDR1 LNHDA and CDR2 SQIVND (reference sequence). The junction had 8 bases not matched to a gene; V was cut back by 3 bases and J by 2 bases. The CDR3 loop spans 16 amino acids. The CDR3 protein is CASSMGQRGNTDTQYF. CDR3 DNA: TGTGCCAGTAGTATGGGCCAGCGGGGTAACACAGATACGCAGTATTTT.

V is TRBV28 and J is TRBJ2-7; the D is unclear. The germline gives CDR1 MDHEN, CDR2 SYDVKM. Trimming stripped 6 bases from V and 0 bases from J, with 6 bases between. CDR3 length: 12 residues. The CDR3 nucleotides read TGTGCCAGCAGCACTACCTCCTACGAGCAGTACTTC. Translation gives CASSTTSYEQYF.